This TCR beta chain was recorded in a study of graft-versus-host responses after intestinal transplantation (dated by TCRdb to about 2021). A note on the overall study: Multivisceral, liver-intestinal, or isolated intestinal transplants were received by the recipients. Every recipient was given anti-thymocyte globulin induction, followed by about 3 years of maintenance tacrolimus and steroids. After intestinal transplantation, graft-versus-host and host-versus-graft alloreactive T cell clones in the graft, circulation and bone marrow were tracked using bulk TCR-beta CDR3 sequencing. To identify alloreactive clones, pre-transplant mixed lymphocyte reaction products were sequenced and compared with unstimulated pre-transplant donor and recipient T cells. A cohort of roughly 25 intestinal transplant recipients, including one retransplant, was enrolled, and a few patients lacking pretransplant specimens were excluded. A peak of at least 4% donor T cells among recipient peripheral blood mononuclear cells was the definition used for donor T cell macrochimerism. Instead of going to the commercial service, samples from a few later patients were sequenced in-house on an Illumina MiSeq and processed with MiXCR.

Library preparation was by the immunoSEQ multiplex PCR assay. For most patients, genomic DNA was isolated with the Qiagen DNeasy Blood and Tissue Kit and sent frozen to Adaptive Biotechnologies for TCR sequencing. For most patients, high-throughput TCR-beta CDR3 sequencing of genomic DNA was performed by Adaptive Biotechnologies. In the authors' own workflow: TCR sequencing data were retrieved from Adaptive's ImmunoSEQ software for roughly 20 patients, whereas three other patients were processed with MiXCR and VDJtools. To correct CD4 versus CD8 sorting errors, sequences present in both subsets at a frequency ratio below 5:1 were removed. CDR3 nucleotide sequences shared between donor and recipient were removed because their origin could not be assigned. At least 2-fold expansion over unstimulated cells and a minimum CFSE-low frequency of 0.002% (template counts) or 0.001% (read counts) were required for clones to be classified as alloreactive. Clones were considered mappable if detected in sequenced pre-transplant spleen, lymph node, or MLR CFSE-low populations of the donor or recipient. The cumulative frequency of alloreactive clones was calculated as a percentage of all sequences, weighted by copy number. What TCRdb holds here is the immuneACCESS table cut down to in-frame rearrangements. Part of the clones is not present; checked against another copy, under half of the missing clones reflect an unresolved V gene, and the others are unexplained. V and J calls and clone size are as listed in that table; D and trimming were resolved from the DNA. The sample has roughly 110,000 clones on record, 87% of them singletons. Less than 0.85% of the sample comes from the top ten.

The time point label on this specimen signifies: cells obtained before transplantation from donor or recipient. CD3+CD4+ and CD3+CD8+ populations were FACS-sorted from unstimulated pre-transplant donor and recipient cells taken from spleen or lymph nodes. General study outcomes and caveats: In patients with donor T cell macrochimerism, the allografts had high GvH to HvG T cell clonal ratios. Early after transplant, peak levels of circulating GvH clones were found to be associated with declines in HvG clones. The relatively low number and heterogeneity of intestinal transplant patients limited the conclusions. GvH clones were detected in recipient bone marrow, and some of these GvH clones were observed earlier in ileal mucosa or blood, consistent with an intestinal mucosal origin.

Comment on this clone: Its antigen is unknown. The record has no base qualities; no much larger clone is one base away.

The clonotype was recovered from a human donor who was the organ donor for an intestinal transplant. The sample consisted of unstimulated CD4+ T cells sorted from spleen or lymph node cells, taken before transplant.

The nucleotide sequence is TGTGCCAGTAGAGACCGTTCATTCACAGATACGCAGTATTTT. Its coded protein is CASRDRSFTDTQYF. This chain joins TRBV19 to TRBJ2-3; the D gene assignment is ambiguous. The CDR3 sequence holds 14 residues, the cysteine and phenylalanine included. The kept DNA is CDR3 alone, 42 bases in frame from the first base. The germline V gene (reference sequence) sets CDR1 to LNHDA and CDR2 to SQIVND. The junction carries 12 bases between V and J, which are trimmed by 6 bases and 2 bases respectively.